These 28 T cell receptor beta chains were all obtained from the same sample, sequenced in a study of a mutant IDH1 vaccine in newly diagnosed glioma. The time point is: week 23, last vaccination. Topical imiquimod accompanied each vaccine dose, which consisted of 300 ug of mutant IDH1 20-mer peptide. The antigens for these receptors are not known. Assay used: immunoSEQ multiplex PCR; TCRdb lists only in-frame clones, some missing. The data contain around 19,000 clones, roughly 82% of them singletons. The sample here was PBMCs, taken from a glioma patient whose treatment included an IDH1 peptide vaccine. The source of these receptors is a man aged 25 to 45 with glioma.

V gene TRBV6-4 combines with J gene TRBJ1-2; D is ambiguous. The CDR3 sequence is 13 residues long. Germline values: CDR1 MRHNA, CDR2 SNTAGT. Trimming cost V 2 bases and J 7 bases, with 11 bases left between them. The CDR3 DNA follows: TGTGCCAGCAGTGACGGCAGGTCGGCTGGCTACACCTTC. Its protein is CASSDGRSAGYTF.

In its sample, this clone was seen a few times. The chain has TRBV19 and TRBJ1-1; D gene ambiguous. V was cut by 0 bases and J by 7 bases, with 9 bases left in between. Germline assignment: CDR1 LNHDA and CDR2 SQIVND (reference sequence). There are 13 residues in the CDR3. The CDR3, as DNA: TGTGCCAGTAGTATAGACGGAGGTTTTGAAGCTTTCTTT. The encoded protein is CASSIDGGFEAFF.

The V and J genes are TRBV5-1 and TRBJ2-5; D perhaps matches TRBD2 (6 bases). This CDR3 is built from 14 residues. With 1 base removed from V and 5 bases from J, the gap between germline ends came to 12 bases. The V gene's germline CDR1 is SGHRS and CDR2 YFSETQ. The CDR3 DNA is TGCGCCAGCAGCTTGTCTAATGGGGGGGAGACCCAGTACTTC. It codes for CASSLSNGGETQYF.

The gene calls are TRBV6-1 and TRBJ2-7; D perhaps matches TRBD2 (6 bases). Germline V gene lookup returns CDR1 MNHNS and CDR2 SASEGT. With 4 bases removed from V and 6 bases from J, the gap between germline ends came to 19 bases. This CDR3 is built from 15 residues. The CDR3 spells CASSGTTQRKGEQYF. CDR3 bases: TGTGCCAGCAGTGGGACTACCCAACGGAAGGGCGAGCAGTACTTC.

V and J are TRBV10-2 and TRBJ1-1; D is ambiguous. Trimming left V 7 bases short and J 1 base short, with 10 bases between. Germline CDR1 WSHSY, CDR2 SAAADI. The length of the CDR3 is 13 residues. As DNA, the CDR3 is TGCGCCAGCACAAAAGAGGGGAACACTGAAGCTTTCTTT. Amino acid sequence: CASTKEGNTEAFF.

V usage is TRBV19 and J usage is TRBJ2-1; D gene uncertain. The V gene lost 4 bases and the J gene lost 3 bases, with 13 bases spanning the gap. CDR1 LNHDA and CDR2 SQIVND come from the germline V gene (reference sequence). This CDR3 is built from 15 residues. CDR3 region: CASSKRSPRYNEQFF. CDR3 nucleotides: TGTGCCAGTAGTAAGAGGTCCCCACGCTACAATGAGCAGTTCTTC.

This chain connects TRBV7-9 to TRBJ1-1; D is possibly TRBD1 (5 bases). The CDR3 length is 15 residues. Trimming took off 1 base at V and 1 base at J, with 10 bases between the two ends. From germline, CDR1 is SEHNR and CDR2 FQNEAQ (reference sequence). The CDR3: CASSLEGQGNTEAFF. The CDR3 coding sequence is TGTGCCAGCAGCTTAGAAGGGCAGGGGAACACTGAAGCTTTCTTT.

V usage is TRBV18 and J usage is TRBJ2-7, with 13 bases aligning to TRBD2. The CDR3 sequence is 16 residues long. Per germline, CDR1 KGHSH and CDR2 LQKENI. V trimming: 5 bases; J trimming: 5 bases; junction bases outside the gene matches: 9. CDR3 amino acids: CASSATGTSGNHEQYF. The CDR3 DNA follows: TGTGCCAGCTCAGCTACGGGGACTAGCGGGAACCACGAGCAGTACTTC.

The V gene is TRBV28, the J gene TRBJ2-7; possibly TRBD2 for D (7 bases). The CDR3 covers 14 residues. V lost 6 bases to trimming and J lost 2 bases, with 14 bases between them. Per the germline V gene, CDR1 is MDHEN and CDR2 is SYDVKM. The CDR3 DNA follows: TGTGCCAGCAGGGGGGGGCGCGCAACCTACGAGCAGTACTTC. The encoded protein is CASRGGRATYEQYF.

In its sample, this clone was seen once. The V call is TRBV30, the J call TRBJ2-7, with D perhaps matching TRBD2 (5 bases). Trimming shortened V by 0 bases and J by 1 base, and 7 bases separated the two germline ends. The CDR3 runs to 13 residues. CDR1 and CDR2 (germline): GTSNPN, SVGIG (reference sequence). The CDR3 loop reads CAWSVGESYEQYF. Here the CDR3 DNA reads TGTGCCTGGAGTGTGGGAGAGTCCTACGAGCAGTACTTC.

This clone appeared a single time. This sequence joins TRBV19 and TRBJ2-7; no clear D. V lost 5 bases to trimming and J lost 7 bases, with 12 bases between them. The CDR3 covers 12 residues. CDR1 and CDR2 (germline): LNHDA, SQIVND (reference sequence). In DNA, the CDR3 is TGTGCCAGTAGTCCAACGACAAGGGAGCAGTACTTC. Its protein is CASSPTTREQYF.

The rearrangement joins TRBV7-9 to TRBJ2-5, with unresolved D. The CDR3 totals 15 residues. V was cut by 6 bases and J by 2 bases, with 16 bases left in between. From germline, CDR1 is SEHNR and CDR2 FQNEAQ (reference sequence). CDR3 loop: CASRPRGGGQETQYF. The CDR3 nucleotides read TGTGCCAGCAGACCTCGAGGTGGCGGTCAAGAGACCCAGTACTTC.

CDR3 amino acids: CASSHTGTGGANAFF. The CDR3 nucleotides are TGTGCCAGCAGCCACACCGGGACAGGGGGCGCGAACGCTTTCTTT. The J gene is TRBJ1-1, the V gene TRBV4-2; TRBD1 matches 12 bases. Looked up from germline, CDR1 is LGHNA and CDR2 is YNFKEQ. The trim removed 3 bases at V and 11 bases at J, leaving 10 bases unmatched. The CDR3 consists of 15 residues.

V and J are TRBV27 and TRBJ2-7; 8 bases map to TRBD2. Per the germline V gene, CDR1 is MNHEY and CDR2 is SMNVEV (reference sequence). Trimming cost V 3 bases and J 6 bases; bases outside gene matches: 7. The CDR3 sequence is 14 residues long. This CDR3 reads CASSFDTGGGEQYF. In DNA form, the CDR3 reads TGTGCCAGCAGTTTCGACACGGGGGGGGGCGAGCAGTACTTC.

In regard to this clone: Additional DNA sequences in this sample encode the identical CDR3. The V and J genes are TRBV6-5 and TRBJ2-7; D not resolved. V lost 4 bases to trimming and J lost 1 base, with 14 bases between them. This CDR3 is 15 amino acids long. CDR1 is MNHEY and CDR2 is SVGAGI in the germline V gene. In DNA form, the CDR3 reads TGTGCCAGCAGTTCACCTTCTAGGGATTCCTACGAGCAGTACTTC. The encoded protein is CASSSPSRDSYEQYF.

The genes are TRBV9 and TRBJ2-7; 7 bases are a match to TRBD2. The trim removed 0 bases at V and 5 bases at J, leaving 8 bases unmatched. Germline V gene data show CDR1 as SGDLS and CDR2 as YYNGEE. The CDR3 loop spans 15 amino acids. CDR3 sequence: CASSVGAGELNEQYF. CDR3 sequence (DNA): TGTGCCAGCAGCGTAGGCGCGGGAGAATTGAACGAGCAGTACTTC.

This chain connects TRBV5-6 to TRBJ1-4; D gene unclear. The CDR3 is made up of 14 amino acids. Germline CDR1 reads SGHDT; CDR2 reads YYEEEE. Trimming left V 2 bases short and J 3 bases short, with 8 bases between. The DNA of the CDR3 is TGTGCCAGCAGCTTTCAAGGGCCTAATGAAAAACTGTTTTTT. Translated, it gives CASSFQGPNEKLFF.

The V gene is TRBV29-1, the J gene TRBJ2-5; 8 nucleotides agree with TRBD2. This CDR3 region has 13 residues. V shed 3 bases, J shed 2 bases, and the junction held 2 bases outside the gene matches. CDR1 and CDR2 from the germline V gene are SQVTM and ANQGSEA. Here the CDR3 reads CSVDSGGQETQYF. CDR3 nucleotide sequence: TGCAGCGTTGATTCGGGGGGGCAAGAGACCCAGTACTTC.

The chain carries TRBV6-1 and TRBJ1-3, with no clear D. The CDR3 has 18 residues. V was cut by 0 bases and J by 0 bases, with 15 bases left in between. CDR1 and CDR2 from the germline V gene are MNHNS and SASEGT. CDR3 DNA: TGTGCCAGCAGTGAAGCGATGACCGCCGCGGGCTCTGGAAACACCATATATTTT. Its protein is CASSEAMTAAGSGNTIYF.

The chain couples TRBV4-1 to TRBJ1-5; maybe TRBD1 (5 bases). V was trimmed by 1 base and J by 3 bases, leaving 10 bases between them. Germline CDR1 and CDR2: MGHRA and YSYEKL. This CDR3 contains 15 residues. CDR3: CASSQGGTPNQPQHF. CDR3 bases: TGCGCCAGCAGCCAAGGTGGGACGCCCAATCAGCCCCAGCATTTT.

The V and J genes are TRBV4-1 and TRBJ2-3; possible D gene TRBD1, 6 bases. Trimming cost V 0 bases and J 4 bases, with 14 bases left between them. CDR1 and CDR2 (germline): MGHRA, YSYEKL. This CDR3 region has 16 residues. Written as DNA, the CDR3 is TGCGCCAGCAGCCAAGATCCCCACAGGGCGGCAGATACGCAGTATTTT. Its translation is CASSQDPHRAADTQYF.

The chain couples TRBV5-1 to TRBJ2-3; D possibly corresponds to TRBD2 (5 bases). Germline assignment: CDR1 SGHRS and CDR2 YFSETQ. The CDR3 has 16 residues. The V end lost 0 bases, the J end lost 0 bases, and 11 bases lay between the germline ends. The DNA of the CDR3 is TGCGCCAGCAGCTTGGAGAGCGGAGCAAGCACAGATACGCAGTATTTT. This encodes CASSLESGASTDTQYF.

This CDR3 is CSASSTDTQYF. The CDR3 DNA reads as TGCAGTGCTAGTAGCACAGATACGCAGTATTTT. The chain has TRBV20-1 and TRBJ2-3; D is undetermined. CDR1 is DFQATT and CDR2 is SNEGSKA in the germline V gene (reference sequence). V was pared by 3 bases and J by 0 bases, with 1 base between. The CDR3 is 11 residues long.

The sample holds a few counts of this clone. This chain connects TRBV7-8 to TRBJ2-7, with 13 bases matching TRBD2. The V gene's germline CDR1 is SGHVS and CDR2 FQNEAQ. The junction had 9 bases not matched to a gene; V was cut back by 7 bases and J by 3 bases. The CDR3 is 16 amino acids. The CDR3 spells CASTKGTSGEGYEQYF. The DNA of the CDR3 is TGTGCCAGCACCAAAGGGACTAGCGGGGAAGGCTACGAGCAGTACTTC. Supplemented by reference TRBV7-8 and TRBJ2-7, the full variable domain reads GAGVSQSPRYKVAKRGQDVALRCDPISGHVSLFWYQQALGQGPEFLTYFQNEAQLDKSGLPSDRFFAERPEGSVSTLKIQRTQQEDSAVYLCASTKGTSGEGYEQYFGPGTRLTVT.

This clone was observed once. V and J are TRBV13 and TRBJ2-7, with 9 bases fitting TRBD2. The CDR3 consists of 14 residues. The germline CDR1 and CDR2 sequences are PRHDT and FYEKMQ (reference sequence). V gave up 4 bases and J gave up 5 bases; unmatched junction bases: 6. CDR3 sequence (DNA): TGTGCCAGCAGCTCAACGGGACTAGCAAACGAGCAGTACTTC. It is translated as CASSSTGLANEQYF. The full variable domain, its missing parts supplied by reference TRBV13 and TRBJ2-7, is AAGVIQSPRHLIKEKRETATLKCYPIPRHDTVYWYQQGPGQDPQFLISFYEKMQSDKGSIPDRFSAQQFSDYHSELNMSSLELGDSALYFCASSSTGLANEQYFGPGTRLTVT.

This clone has just one count. This chain uses TRBV7-8 with TRBJ2-7; the match to TRBD2 covers 8 bases. CDR1 SGHVS and CDR2 FQNEAQ come from the germline V gene. V lost 6 bases, J lost 0 bases, and 4 bases stayed unmatched. CDR3 length: 14 amino acids. The CDR3 loop is CASRTGTSSYEQYF. The CDR3 DNA reads as TGTGCCAGCAGGACCGGGACTAGCTCCTACGAGCAGTACTTC.

The chain uses TRBV5-4 and TRBJ2-1, with 7 bases that match TRBD2. CDR3 length equals 14 residues. The germline V gene encodes CDR1 SGHNT and CDR2 YYREEE (reference sequence). The junction had 13 bases not matched to a gene; V was cut back by 4 bases and J by 12 bases. CDR3 protein: CASSPGGGREGQFF. The CDR3 nucleotides are TGTGCCAGCAGCCCGGGAGGTGGACGGGAAGGGCAGTTCTTC.

The V and J genes are TRBV10-3 and TRBJ1-2, with TRBD1 matching over 7 bases. Germline trimming cut 0 bases from V and 5 bases from J; bases unmatched to any gene: 9. Germline V gene data show CDR1 as ENHRY and CDR2 as SYGVKD. This CDR3 region has 16 residues. The CDR3 coding sequence is TGTGCCATCAGTGAGTCTGAGGGGGCCGTAGGATATGGCTACACCTTC. This encodes CAISESEGAVGYGYTF.